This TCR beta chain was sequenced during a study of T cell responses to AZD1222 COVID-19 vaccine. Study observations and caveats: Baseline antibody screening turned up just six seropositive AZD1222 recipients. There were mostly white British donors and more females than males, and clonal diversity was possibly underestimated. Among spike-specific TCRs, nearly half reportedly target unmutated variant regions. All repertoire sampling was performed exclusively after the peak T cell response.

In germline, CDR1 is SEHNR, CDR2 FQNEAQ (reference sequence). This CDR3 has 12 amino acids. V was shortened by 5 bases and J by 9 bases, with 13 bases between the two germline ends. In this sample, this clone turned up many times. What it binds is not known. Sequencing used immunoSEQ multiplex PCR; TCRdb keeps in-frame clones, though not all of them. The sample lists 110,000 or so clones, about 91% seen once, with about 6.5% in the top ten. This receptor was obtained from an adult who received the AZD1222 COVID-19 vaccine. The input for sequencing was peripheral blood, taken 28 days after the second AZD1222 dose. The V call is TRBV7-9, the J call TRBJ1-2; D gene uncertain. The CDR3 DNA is TGTGCCAGCAGCCTACTGGAGGGAAGCTACACCTTC. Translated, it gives CASSLLEGSYTF.